This T cell receptor (beta chain) was captured by sequencing in a study of blood T cells in healthy people across ages. A few counts support this clonotype. It was with a sample-barcoded 5' primer and a J-beta primer mix that a second PCR of about 7 to 12 cycles was run. TCRdb re-called the 5' RACE reads through MiXCR, storing one row per CDR3 protein. The sample carries some 1.4 million distinct CDR3 sequences, approximately 40% recorded once. The CDR3 has 11 residues. The germline gives CDR1 MGHDK, CDR2 SYGVNS. Trimming removed 7 bases at V and 3 bases at J, with 6 bases between. The receptor's source is a young woman in good health. The chain carries TRBV25-1 and TRBJ2-5; D gene ambiguous. The material sequenced was blood. As DNA, the CDR3 is TGTGCCAGCAACCAGGAAGAGACCCAGTACTTC. It translates to CASNQEETQYF. Together with reference TRBV25-1 and TRBJ2-5, the CDR3 gives the full variable domain: EADIYQTPRYLVIGTGKKITLECSQTMGHDKMYWYQQDPGMELHLIHYSYGVNSTEKGDLSSESTVSRIRTEHFPLTLESARPSHTSQYLCASNQEETQYFGPGTRLLVL.